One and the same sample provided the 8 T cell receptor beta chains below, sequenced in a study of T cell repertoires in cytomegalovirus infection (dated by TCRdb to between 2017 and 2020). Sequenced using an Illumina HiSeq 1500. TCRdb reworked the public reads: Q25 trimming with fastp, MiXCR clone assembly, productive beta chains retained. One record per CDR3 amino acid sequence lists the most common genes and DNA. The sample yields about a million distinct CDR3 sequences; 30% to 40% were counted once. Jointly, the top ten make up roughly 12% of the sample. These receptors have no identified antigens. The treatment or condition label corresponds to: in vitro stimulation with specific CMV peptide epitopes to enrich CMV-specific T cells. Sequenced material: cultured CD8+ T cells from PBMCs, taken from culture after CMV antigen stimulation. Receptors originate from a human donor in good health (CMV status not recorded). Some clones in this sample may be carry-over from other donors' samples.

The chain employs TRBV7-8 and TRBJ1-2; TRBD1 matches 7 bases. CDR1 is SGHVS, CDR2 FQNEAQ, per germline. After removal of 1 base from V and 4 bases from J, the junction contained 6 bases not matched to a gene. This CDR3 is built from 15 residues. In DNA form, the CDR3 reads TGTGCCAGCAGCTTAGAGGGCAGGGGGGCCTATGGCTACACCTTC. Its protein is CASSLEGRGAYGYTF.

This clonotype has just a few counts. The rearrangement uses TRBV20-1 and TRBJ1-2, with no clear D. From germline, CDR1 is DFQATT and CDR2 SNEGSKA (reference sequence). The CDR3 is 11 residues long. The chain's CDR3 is CSSGRSYGYTF. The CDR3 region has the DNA TGCAGCTCCGGGCGGAGCTATGGCTACACCTTC.

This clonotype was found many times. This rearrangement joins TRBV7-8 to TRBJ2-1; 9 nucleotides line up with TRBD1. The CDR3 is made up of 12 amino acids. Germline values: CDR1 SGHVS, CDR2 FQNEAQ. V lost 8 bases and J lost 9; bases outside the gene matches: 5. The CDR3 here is CASGQGNGEQFF. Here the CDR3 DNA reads TGTGCCAGCGGACAGGGGAACGGTGAGCAGTTCTTC.

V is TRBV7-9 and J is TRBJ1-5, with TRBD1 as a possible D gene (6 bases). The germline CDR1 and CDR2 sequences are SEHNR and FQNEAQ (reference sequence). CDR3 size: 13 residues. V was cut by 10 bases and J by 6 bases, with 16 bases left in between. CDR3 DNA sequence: TGTGCCATCTCTTCGGGGGCAGGTCAGCCCCAGCATTTT. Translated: CAISSGAGQPQHF.

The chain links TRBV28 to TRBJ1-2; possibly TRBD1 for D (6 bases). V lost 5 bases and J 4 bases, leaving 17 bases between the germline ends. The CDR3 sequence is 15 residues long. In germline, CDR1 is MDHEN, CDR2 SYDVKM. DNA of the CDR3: TGTGCCAGCAGTAAGAGGGGGGATCTGGTCTATGGCTACACCTTC. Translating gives CASSKRGDLVYGYTF.

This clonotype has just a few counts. DNA for the CDR3: TGTGCCAGCAGTACCGGACTCTACGAGCAGTACGTC. This codes for CASSTGLYEQYV. The chain carries TRBV6-2 or TRBV6-3 and TRBJ2-7; weak D call: TRBD2 (5 bases). V gave up 5 bases and J gave up 3 bases, with 8 bases separating them. The CDR3 totals 12 residues. The germline gives CDR1 MNHEY, CDR2 SVGEGT.

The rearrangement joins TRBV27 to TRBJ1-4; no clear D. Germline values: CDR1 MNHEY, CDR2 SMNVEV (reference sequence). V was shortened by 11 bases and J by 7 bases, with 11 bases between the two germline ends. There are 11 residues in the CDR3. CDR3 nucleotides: TGTGCCTCCGGGGAGGCTGAAAAACTGTTTTTT. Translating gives CASGEAEKLFF.

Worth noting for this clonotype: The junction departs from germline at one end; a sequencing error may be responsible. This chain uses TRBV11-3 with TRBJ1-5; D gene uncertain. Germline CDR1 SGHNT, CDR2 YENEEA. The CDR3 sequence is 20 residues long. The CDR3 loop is CASSLEGQTSHFIWNQPRHF. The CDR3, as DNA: TGTGCCAGCAGCTTAGAAGGCCAGACGAGTCACTTCATATGGAATCAGCCCCGGCATTTT.